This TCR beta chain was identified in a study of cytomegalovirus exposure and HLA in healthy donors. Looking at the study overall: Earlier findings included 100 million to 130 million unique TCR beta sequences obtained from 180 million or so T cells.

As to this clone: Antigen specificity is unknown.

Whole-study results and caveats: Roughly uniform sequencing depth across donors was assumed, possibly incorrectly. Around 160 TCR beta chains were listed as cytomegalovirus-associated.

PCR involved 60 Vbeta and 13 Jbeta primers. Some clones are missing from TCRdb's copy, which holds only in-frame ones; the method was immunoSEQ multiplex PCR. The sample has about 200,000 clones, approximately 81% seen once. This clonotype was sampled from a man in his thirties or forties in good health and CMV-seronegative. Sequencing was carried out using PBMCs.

Here the CDR3 DNA reads TGTGCCAGCAGCTTAGCGGGACAGTCAGGGGGCTATGGCTACACCTTC. Translation gives CASSLAGQSGGYGYTF. The chain links TRBV13 to TRBJ1-2; 7 nucleotides agree with TRBD1. Germline CDR1 and CDR2: PRHDT and FYEKMQ (reference sequence). This CDR3 spans 16 amino acids. J lost 4 bases, V lost 1 base, and 9 bases had no gene match.